A selection of T cell receptor beta chains follows, all from one sample in a study of response to subunit inactivated influenza vaccine. From the RT-PCR reads, TCRdb called clonotypes with MiXCR, one entry per CDR3 protein. The sample contains some 540,000 distinct CDR3 sequences, less than 25% of which appear only once. These data also formed part of another study, on T cells expressing NK-cell markers.

The input for sequencing was CD4+ T cells sorted from PBMCs, taken about 12 days after vaccination. The receptors originated from a man aged 50 or older who received an inactivated influenza vaccine. Both conserved end residues are trimmed from each CDR3. Part of the rows lack a size; the others show once, few, many or a class for expanded clones.

J gene | V gene | clone size | CDR3 protein
TRBJ2-1 | TRBV5-1 | - | ASSHAGSSGSFDEQF
TRBJ1-1 | TRBV12-3/TRBV12-4 | - | ASSFRAGSTEAF
TRBJ2-3 | TRBV29-1 | few | SLQTDTQY
TRBJ1-1 | TRBV5-1 | many | ASSLGTQGFSEAF
TRBJ2-7 | TRBV12-3/TRBV12-4 | - | ASSFSSGNAEQY
TRBJ2-1 | TRBV4-3 | - | ASNIGVGAHEQF
TRBJ2-2 | TRBV5-6 | - | ASSVLITGELF
TRBJ1-6 | TRBV7-9 | many | ASSPNNSPLH
TRBJ2-7 | TRBV12-3/TRBV12-4 | few | ASMTGGTYEQY
TRBJ2-5 | TRBV7-2 | - | ASSLATGVWQETQY
TRBJ2-1 | TRBV6-1 | - | ASSAENRGGEQF
TRBJ2-1 | TRBV20-1 | few | SVILAGIYNEQF
TRBJ2-2 | TRBV21-1 | - | ASTTWTGPPTGELF
TRBJ2-6 | TRBV5-1 | many | ASSLVGGNTGANVLT